This entry lists 25 T cell receptor beta chains sequenced from one sample in a study of blood T cells in healthy people across ages. Alongside a J-beta primer mix, a sample-barcoded 5' primer served in a second PCR lasting about 7 to 12 cycles. TCRdb passed the 5' RACE reads through MiXCR, listing each CDR3 protein once. The table lists some 1.8 million distinct CDR3 sequences, approximately 40% of them singletons. The sequenced sample was blood. Receptor source: a human donor in good health.

This clonotype occurred a few times. The chain has TRBV10-3 and TRBJ2-7; tentative D call: TRBD2 (7 bases). The length of the CDR3 is 13 residues. From germline, CDR1 is ENHRY and CDR2 SYGVKD. Deletions cut 7 bases from V and 5 bases from J, with 15 bases between. CDR3 nucleotides: TGTGCCATCAACAGGGAGGGTAGGGACGAGCAGTACTTC. The encoded protein is CAINREGRDEQYF.

The chain is built from TRBV7-2 and TRBJ2-5, with D perhaps assigned TRBD1 or TRBD2 (5 bases each). CDR3 length: 16 residues. Germline V gives CDR1 SGHTA, CDR2 FQGNSA. Between the trimmed V and J ends, which lost 2 bases and 4 bases, there was a span of 17 bases. The CDR3, as DNA: TGTGCCAGCAGCTTATTGGCAGGGAGTGAGAGAGAGACCCAGTACTTC. Residues: CASSLLAGSERETQYF. Full variable domain (outside the CDR3, taken from reference TRBV7-2 and TRBJ2-5): GAGVSQSPSNKVTEKGKDVELRCDPISGHTALYWYRQSLGQGLEFLIYFQGNSAPDKSGLPSDRFSAERTGGSVSTLTIQRTQQEDSAVYLCASSLLAGSERETQYFGPGTRLLVL.

The CDR3 coding sequence is TGCAGCGTTGAAGGGGAGGGAATACGCGACGAGCAGTACTTC. Translating gives CSVEGEGIRDEQYF. The V gene is TRBV29-1, the J gene TRBJ2-7, with TRBD2 matching 7 bases. Germline CDR1 and CDR2: SQVTM and ANQGSEA. The CDR3 is 14 amino acids. The junction had 8 bases not matched to a gene; V was cut back by 1 base and J by 5 bases.

V is TRBV10-3 and J is TRBJ2-1; D remains ambiguous. The CDR3 has 13 amino acids. Trimming took 0 bases from V and 7 from J, leaving 7 bases between them. Germline-derived CDR1 and CDR2 are ENHRY and SYGVKD. As DNA, the CDR3 is TGTGCCATCAGTGAGTCAGCAGCTAATGAGCAGTTCTTC. Residues: CAISESAANEQFF.

V is TRBV7-9 and J is TRBJ2-2; D is unresolved. The V end lost 0 bases, the J end lost 4 bases, and 6 bases lay between the germline ends. The CDR3 loop spans 14 amino acids. CDR1 and CDR2 (germline): SEHNR, FQNEAQ (reference sequence). Here the CDR3 reads CASSLAVGTGELFF. As DNA, the CDR3 is TGTGCCAGCAGCTTAGCGGTCGGCACCGGGGAGCTGTTTTTT. The full variable domain, completed using reference TRBV7-9 and TRBJ2-2, is DTGVSQNPRHKITKRGQNVTFRCDPISEHNRLYWYRQTLGQGPEFLTYFQNEAQLEKSRLLSDRFSAERPKGSFSTLEIQRTEQGDSAMYLCASSLAVGTGELFFGEGSRLTVL.

This clonotype has more than one count but fewer than ten. Written as DNA, the CDR3 is TGCGCCAGCAGCCAAGCTAGTACACCAAGCACAGATACGCAGTATTTT. Its protein is CASSQASTPSTDTQYF. The genes are TRBV4-1 and TRBJ2-3; the D is unclear. V was pared by 1 base and J by 0 bases, with 11 bases between. The CDR3 consists of 16 residues. Germline V gives CDR1 MGHRA, CDR2 YSYEKL.

The J gene is TRBJ2-7, the V gene TRBV12-3 or TRBV12-4; D not certain. The CDR3 length is 13 residues. Deletions cut 3 bases from V and 2 bases from J, with 8 bases between. In nucleotides, the CDR3 is TGTGCCAGCAGTTTTATCCAGACCTACGAGCAGTACTTC. Its translation: CASSFIQTYEQYF.

The chain employs TRBV7-2 and TRBJ1-2; a weak D match, TRBD1 (6 bases). Trimming removed 1 base from V and 8 bases from J, with 20 bases in between. Germline assignment: CDR1 SGHTA and CDR2 FQGNSA. The CDR3 is 16 amino acids. The CDR3 loop reads CASSLGFGAGVYGYTF. The CDR3 DNA reads as TGTGCCAGCAGCTTAGGATTTGGGGCAGGGGTTTACGGCTACACCTTC. Using reference TRBV7-2 and TRBJ1-2 for the parts outside the CDR3, the full variable domain is GAGVSQSPSNKVTEKGKDVELRCDPISGHTALYWYRQSLGQGLEFLIYFQGNSAPDKSGLPSDRFSAERTGGSVSTLTIQRTQQEDSAVYLCASSLGFGAGVYGYTFGSGTRLTVV.

This clonotype occurred many times. The genes are TRBV6-1 and TRBJ2-5; D is perhaps TRBD1 (6 bases). V gave up 5 bases and J gave up 0 bases, with 10 bases separating them. Germline V gene sequence: CDR1 MNHNS, CDR2 SASEGT. CDR3 length equals 14 residues. CDR3 sequence reads: CASSPRTDQETQYF. The CDR3 DNA follows: TGTGCCAGCAGTCCACGGACAGACCAAGAGACCCAGTACTTC.

J is TRBJ2-3 and V is TRBV10-3; either TRBD1 or TRBD2 may fit D (5 bases each). The V and J ends lost 6 bases and 9 bases respectively, with 16 bases between them. Looked up from germline, CDR1 is ENHRY and CDR2 is SYGVKD. CDR3 length equals 13 residues. The CDR3 nucleotides read TGTGCCATCAGGGGGGATGGTTCGAGGACGCAGTATTTT. Encoded protein: CAIRGDGSRTQYF.

The gene calls are TRBV7-9 and TRBJ1-5; the D is unclear. Germline loops: CDR1 SEHNR, CDR2 FQNEAQ (reference sequence). The germline V and J ends were trimmed by 6 bases and 5 bases, with 23 bases remaining between them. The CDR3 has 17 residues. CDR3 nucleotide sequence: TGTGCCAGCAGTTTTTTTATAAGAGGTGAAAGTGATCAGCCCCAGCATTTT. The encoded protein is CASSFFIRGESDQPQHF.

This clonotype was counted a few times. The chain uses TRBV25-1 and TRBJ2-1, with 9 positions matching TRBD1. Germline V gene lookup returns CDR1 MGHDK and CDR2 SYGVNS. V lost 4 bases, J lost 13 bases, and 17 bases stayed unmatched. The CDR3 has 16 residues. The CDR3: CASSAGVGTGMERQFF. CDR3 DNA sequence: TGTGCCAGCAGTGCTGGAGTGGGGACAGGGATGGAAAGACAGTTCTTC. The full variable domain, completed using reference TRBV25-1 and TRBJ2-1, is EADIYQTPRYLVIGTGKKITLECSQTMGHDKMYWYQQDPGMELHLIHYSYGVNSTEKGDLSSESTVSRIRTEHFPLTLESARPSHTSQYLCASSAGVGTGMERQFFGPGTRLTVL.

The CDR3 nucleotides read TGTGCCAGCAGCTCAAGCGGGGGGGCTAGCACAGATACGCAGTATTTT. Protein sequence: CASSSSGGASTDTQYF. V usage is TRBV7-2 and J usage is TRBJ2-3, with TRBD2 matching over 10 bases. This CDR3 is 16 amino acids long. Losses at the gene ends were 4 bases for V and 0 bases for J; bases not matched to a gene: 4. The germline V gene has CDR1 SGHTA and CDR2 FQGNSA.

The CDR3 region has the DNA TGTGCCAGCAGCCCGGGGGGCGCCTACAATGAGCAGTACTTC. Its translation: CASSPGGAYNEQYF. This sequence joins TRBV7-9 and TRBJ2-1; D perhaps matches TRBD2 (7 bases). TRBJ2-7 matches the DNA end more closely, so the J call is doubtful. Germline loops: CDR1 SEHNR, CDR2 FQNEAQ (reference sequence). The CDR3 runs to 14 residues.

This clonotype was observed a handful of times. This chain links TRBV6-2 or TRBV6-3 with TRBJ2-3; perhaps TRBD1 as D (6 bases). This CDR3 has 17 amino acids. Germline loops: CDR1 MNHEY, CDR2 SVGEGT. V gave up 4 bases and J gave up 2 bases, with 19 bases separating them. CDR3 nucleotide sequence: TGTGCCAGCAGTTGGACACAGGGTTTATACCCCACAGATACGCAGTATTTT. This sequence encodes CASSWTQGLYPTDTQYF.

This clonotype was recorded a few times. The chain carries TRBV4-2 and TRBJ2-1, with D unresolved. The CDR3 length is 12 residues. Germline CDR1 LGHNA, CDR2 YNFKEQ. Between the trimmed V and J ends, which lost 3 bases and 5 bases, there was a span of 5 bases. In nucleotides, the CDR3 is TGTGCCAGCAGCCAGTCGAACAATGAGCAGTTCTTC. It yields the protein CASSQSNNEQFF.

The chain links TRBV12-3 or TRBV12-4 to TRBJ2-3; 10 positions agree with TRBD2. The V segment lost 3 bases and the J segment 8 bases; nucleotides outside the gene matches: 8. CDR3 length equals 15 residues. CDR3 bases: TGTGCCAGCAGTTTCTCCCTAGCGGGGGCTCTTACGCAGTATTTT. The encoded protein is CASSFSLAGALTQYF.

This clonotype was counted only a few times. Relative to the germline gene, one junction end is altered; a read error may explain this. This sequence joins TRBV7-8 and TRBJ2-4; the D gene could be TRBD1 or TRBD2 (5 bases each). Per germline, CDR1 SGHVS and CDR2 FQNEAQ. The CDR3 is 12 residues long. The DNA of the CDR3 is TGCGCCAGCAGCCGAGGGGATAGTGAGCAGTACTTC. Translation: CASSRGDSEQYF.

The chain is built from TRBV20-1 and TRBJ2-6, with D unclear. Trimming shortened V by 5 bases and J by 0 bases, and 8 bases separated the two germline ends. CDR1 is DFQATT and CDR2 is SNEGSKA in the germline V gene (reference sequence). The CDR3 consists of 14 residues. The CDR3 sequence is CSARSPSGANVLTF. Written as DNA, the CDR3 is TGCAGTGCTCGCAGCCCCTCTGGGGCCAACGTCCTGACTTTC.

Only a few counts were recorded for this clonotype. V usage is TRBV27 and J usage is TRBJ1-2; 7 bases align to TRBD1. Germline V lookup: CDR1 MNHEY, CDR2 SMNVEV (reference sequence). The V gene end was trimmed by 6 bases and the J gene end by 1 base; junction bases not matched to a gene: 11. The CDR3 is 16 amino acids. Here the CDR3 DNA reads TGTGCCAGCAGCCCAGGGAGGGGACAGATTAACTATGGCTACACCTTC. It codes for CASSPGRGQINYGYTF.

The chain has TRBV10-3 and TRBJ2-5; a weak D match, TRBD2 (5 bases). Germline CDR1 is ENHRY and CDR2 is SYGVKD. The V gene lost 4 bases and the J gene lost 4 bases, with 19 bases spanning the gap. The CDR3 extends over 16 amino acids. Here the CDR3 DNA reads TGTGCCATCAGTGGGGAGCCGGGCGGTTGGCGAGAGACCCAGTACTTC. This codes for CAISGEPGGWRETQYF.

The rearrangement joins TRBV5-6 to TRBJ2-3, with 8 positions matching TRBD1. The CDR3 sequence is 15 residues long. Germline CDR1 and CDR2: SGHDT and YYEEEE. Trimming took 4 bases from V and 2 from J; bases not matched to a gene: 6. The CDR3: CASSPGGRNTDTQYF. Written as DNA, the CDR3 is TGTGCCAGCAGCCCAGGGGGCAGAAACACAGATACGCAGTATTTT.

The count of this clonotype is one. This rearrangement joins TRBV6-2 or TRBV6-3 to TRBJ2-7; the D is unclear. This CDR3 contains 13 residues. The germline CDR1 and CDR2 sequences are MNHEY and SVGEGT. V lost 7 bases, J lost 2 bases, and 12 bases lay in between. The CDR3 loop reads CASKGGTTYEQYF. The CDR3 DNA reads as TGTGCCAGCAAGGGCGGTACCACCTACGAGCAGTACTTC.

The gene calls are TRBV5-1 and TRBJ1-2; D perhaps matches TRBD1 (5 bases). Germline V gives CDR1 SGHRS, CDR2 YFSETQ. Trimming took 1 base from V and 2 from J, leaving 15 bases between them. This CDR3 contains 16 residues. CDR3 region: CASSLWAGWQNYGYTF. The CDR3, as DNA: TGCGCCAGCAGCTTGTGGGCAGGGTGGCAGAACTATGGCTACACCTTC.

This rearrangement joins TRBV4-1 to TRBJ2-5; D is ambiguous. The CDR3 length is 14 residues. The V and J ends lost 4 bases and 2 bases respectively, with 11 bases between them. The germline gives CDR1 MGHRA, CDR2 YSYEKL. DNA for the CDR3: TGCGCCAGCAGCCTTAGACCTATACAAGAGACCCAGTACTTC. It translates to CASSLRPIQETQYF.